This T cell receptor (beta chain) was observed in a study of metastatic and nonmetastatic thyroid tumors (dated by TCRdb to the early 2020s). General notes on the study: Repertoires were compared across peripheral blood and tumor or nodule tissue samples from malignant and benign thyroid patients.

The library was built by means of PCR. The run used an Illumina HiSeq 4000. The TCR beta-chain CDR3 region of each patient was profiled by high-throughput sequencing. The paper's processing steps were these. The researchers built a classifier to tell apart papillary thyroid cancer patients with distant metastasis, based on CDR3 differences among clinicopathological groups. The Shannon index was used to measure repertoire diversity, and the Morisita-Horn index was used to measure how similar tumor and blood repertoires were. TCRdb reprocessing: public reads trimmed at Q25 with fastp, clones called with MiXCR, in-frame beta chains kept. The V and J calls and clone size come from TCRdb's table, not from the authors' own analysis. Across this sample there are over 9,000 clones, with around 30% seen only once. The ten most abundant clones make up 20% to 25% of the sample. None of the patients had been given any treatment before thyroid surgery. Patient clinical samples collected from about 2011 to 2018 were retrospectively analysed using T-cell receptor beta sequencing.

The CDR3 starts with the cysteine, ends with the phenylalanine, and has 13 residues. The CDR3 DNA has 39 bases and is translated from base 1. V is cut back by 6 bases and J by 4 bases, with 4 bases in the junction unmatched. CDR1 and CDR2 were assigned from the germline V gene as SGDLS and YYNGEE. Results and caveats for the whole study, not just this receptor: TCR beta diversity was reported as significantly higher in malignant tumors than in benign nodules, in both blood and tumor samples.

Note on this clone: Its specific antigen is unknown. No per-base quality is available; no much larger clone lies one base away.

Sequences were obtained from adjacent normal tissue. The receptor's source is a male donor with papillary thyroid cancer or a benign thyroid nodule (not recorded which). Some clones in this sample may be carry-over from other donors' samples. This chain joins TRBV9 to TRBJ1-2; the central 9 bases match TRBD1. The CDR3 protein is CASKGTGSYGYTF. The nucleotide sequence is TGTGCCAGCAAGGGGACAGGGAGCTATGGCTACACCTTC.